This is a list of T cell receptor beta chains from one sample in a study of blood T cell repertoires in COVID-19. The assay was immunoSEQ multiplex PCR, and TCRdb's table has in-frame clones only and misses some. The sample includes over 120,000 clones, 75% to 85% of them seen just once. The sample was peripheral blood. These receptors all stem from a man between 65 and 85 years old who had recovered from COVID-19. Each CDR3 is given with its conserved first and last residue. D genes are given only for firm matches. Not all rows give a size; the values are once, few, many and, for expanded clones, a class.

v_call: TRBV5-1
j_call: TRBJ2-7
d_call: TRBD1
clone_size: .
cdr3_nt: TGCGCCAGCAGCTTGGCCCCAGGGGGCTACGAGCAGTACTTC
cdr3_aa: CASSLAPGGYEQYF

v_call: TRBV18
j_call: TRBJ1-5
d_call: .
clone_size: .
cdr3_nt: TGTGCCAGCTCACCTGGAGGCGAGAATCAGCCCCAGCATTTT
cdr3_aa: CASSPGGENQPQHF

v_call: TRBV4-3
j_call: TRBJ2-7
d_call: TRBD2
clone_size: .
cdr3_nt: TGCGCCAGCAGCCCCAGGACTAGCGGGAGGGGAGAGCAGTACTTC
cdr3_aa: CASSPRTSGRGEQYF

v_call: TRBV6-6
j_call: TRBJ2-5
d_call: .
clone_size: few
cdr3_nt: TGTGCCAGCAGGGGAGACAGGAGCCAAGAGACCCAGTACTTC
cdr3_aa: CASRGDRSQETQYF

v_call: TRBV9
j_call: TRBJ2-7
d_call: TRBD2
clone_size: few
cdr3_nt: TGTGCCAGCAGCGTAGGTAGCGGGAGCTCCTACGAGCAGTACTTC
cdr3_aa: CASSVGSGSSYEQYF

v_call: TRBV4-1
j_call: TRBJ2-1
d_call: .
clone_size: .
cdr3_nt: TGCGCCAGCAGCCAAGATGGGCCGCGGCGGGATGAGCAGTTCTTC
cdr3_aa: CASSQDGPRRDEQFF

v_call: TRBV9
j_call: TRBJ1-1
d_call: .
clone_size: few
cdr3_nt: TGTGCCAGCAGCGCTCTAGGCTCTGAAGCTTTCTTT
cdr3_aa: CASSALGSEAFF

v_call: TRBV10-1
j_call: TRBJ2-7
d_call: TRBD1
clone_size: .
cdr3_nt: TGCGCCAGCAGTGAGAACAGGGGGAGTCCCTACGAGCAGTACTTC
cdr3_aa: CASSENRGSPYEQYF

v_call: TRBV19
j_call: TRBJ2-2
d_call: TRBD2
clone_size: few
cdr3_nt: TGTGCCAGTAGTATAGGGACTAGCGGAGGCGGGGAGCTGTTTTTT
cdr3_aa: CASSIGTSGGGELFF

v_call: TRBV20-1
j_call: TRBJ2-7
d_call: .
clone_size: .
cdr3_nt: TGCAGTGCTAGCAACAGGCAGTACTTC
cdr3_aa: CSASNRQYF

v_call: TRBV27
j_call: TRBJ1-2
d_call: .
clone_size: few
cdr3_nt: TGTGCCAGCACTGGAGGCTATGGCTACACCTTC
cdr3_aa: CASTGGYGYTF

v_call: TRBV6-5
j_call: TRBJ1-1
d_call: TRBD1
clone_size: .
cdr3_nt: TGTGCCAGCAGCCAGACAGGGACGGGCACTGAAGCTTTCTTT
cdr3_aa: CASSQTGTGTEAFF

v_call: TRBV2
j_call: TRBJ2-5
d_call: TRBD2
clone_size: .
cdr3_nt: TGTGCCAGCAGGGCGGGGGGGGAGACCCAGTACTTC
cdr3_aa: CASRAGGETQYF

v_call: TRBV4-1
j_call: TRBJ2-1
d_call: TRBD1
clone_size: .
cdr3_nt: TGCGCCAGCAGCCAAGATCACAGGGGTGATGAGCAGTTCTTC
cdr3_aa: CASSQDHRGDEQFF

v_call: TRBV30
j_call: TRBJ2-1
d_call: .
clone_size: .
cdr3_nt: TGTGCCTGGAGAGCAGGAAAGGACAAGCGGCAGTTCTTC
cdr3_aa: CAWRAGKDKRQFF

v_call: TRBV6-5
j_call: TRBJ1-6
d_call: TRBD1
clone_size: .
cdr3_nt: TGTGCCAGCGCGGGACAGGGTGGTTCACCCCTCCACTTT
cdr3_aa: CASAGQGGSPLHF